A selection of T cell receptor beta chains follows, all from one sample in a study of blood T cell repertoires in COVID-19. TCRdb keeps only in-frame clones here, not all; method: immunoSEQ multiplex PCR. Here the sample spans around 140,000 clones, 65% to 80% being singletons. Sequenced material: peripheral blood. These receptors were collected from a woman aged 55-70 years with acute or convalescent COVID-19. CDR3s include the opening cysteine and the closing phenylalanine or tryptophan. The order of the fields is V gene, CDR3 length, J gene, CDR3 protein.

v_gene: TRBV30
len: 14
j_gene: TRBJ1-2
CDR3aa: CAWSVTGVRGGYTF

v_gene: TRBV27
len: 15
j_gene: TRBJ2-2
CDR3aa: CASSTPLPGTGELFF

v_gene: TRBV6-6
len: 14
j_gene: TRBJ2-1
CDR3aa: CASSLTDHYNEQFF

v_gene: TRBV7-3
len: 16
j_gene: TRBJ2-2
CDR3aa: CASALRSGRGSGELFF

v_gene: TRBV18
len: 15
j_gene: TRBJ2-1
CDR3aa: CASSSGQGSAHEQFF

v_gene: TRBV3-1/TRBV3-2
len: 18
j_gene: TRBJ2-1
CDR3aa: CASSYDRSSGRTYNEQFF

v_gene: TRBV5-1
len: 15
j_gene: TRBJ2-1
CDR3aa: CASSSWTSGPVEQFF

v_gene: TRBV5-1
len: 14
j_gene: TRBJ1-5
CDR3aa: CASSSGQGNQPQHF

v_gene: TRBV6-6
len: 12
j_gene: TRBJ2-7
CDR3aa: CASSYSSGEQYF

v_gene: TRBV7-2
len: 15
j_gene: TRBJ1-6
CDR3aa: CASSSWTGYNSPLHF

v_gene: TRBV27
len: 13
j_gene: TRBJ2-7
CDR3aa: CASGAGDRDEQYF

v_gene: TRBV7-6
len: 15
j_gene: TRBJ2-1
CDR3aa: CASSLPSGPYNEQFF

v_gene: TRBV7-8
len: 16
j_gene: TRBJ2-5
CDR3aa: CASSFWNRVDKETQYF

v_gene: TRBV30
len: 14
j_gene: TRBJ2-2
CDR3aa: CAYTKRGNTGELFF

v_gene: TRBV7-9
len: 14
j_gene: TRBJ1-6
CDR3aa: CASSPTRADLPLHF

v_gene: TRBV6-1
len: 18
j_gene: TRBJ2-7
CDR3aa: CASSEAVIRRRLTYEQYF

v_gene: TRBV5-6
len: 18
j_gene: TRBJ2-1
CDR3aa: CASSSRYLQRGSYNEQFF

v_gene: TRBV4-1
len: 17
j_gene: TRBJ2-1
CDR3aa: CASSQDFSTSWYNEQFF

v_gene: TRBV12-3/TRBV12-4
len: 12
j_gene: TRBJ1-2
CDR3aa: CASSHRVNGYTF

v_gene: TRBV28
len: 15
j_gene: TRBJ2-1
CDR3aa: CASSEIEDSYNEQFF

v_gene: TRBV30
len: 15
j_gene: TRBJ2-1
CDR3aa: CAWSPEVGLSPGQFF

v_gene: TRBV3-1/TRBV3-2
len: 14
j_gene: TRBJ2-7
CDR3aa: CASSRGTGEREQYF

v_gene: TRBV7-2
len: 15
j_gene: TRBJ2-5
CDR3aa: CASSLAPRLGETQYF

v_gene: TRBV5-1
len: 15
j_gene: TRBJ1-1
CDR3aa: CASSIARTQGTEAFF

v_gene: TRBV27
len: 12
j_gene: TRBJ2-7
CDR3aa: CASSFFGYEQYF

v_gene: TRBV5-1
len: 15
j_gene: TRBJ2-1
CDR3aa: CASSLDGTVYNEQFF

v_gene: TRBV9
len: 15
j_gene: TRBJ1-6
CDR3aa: CASSTWGGENSPLHF

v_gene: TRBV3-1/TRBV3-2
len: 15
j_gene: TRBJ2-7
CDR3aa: CASSSSGTSDYEQYF

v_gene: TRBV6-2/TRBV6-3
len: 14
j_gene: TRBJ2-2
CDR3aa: CASSFEVMDGELFF

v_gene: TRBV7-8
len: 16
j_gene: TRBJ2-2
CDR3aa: CASSVLSIANTGELFF